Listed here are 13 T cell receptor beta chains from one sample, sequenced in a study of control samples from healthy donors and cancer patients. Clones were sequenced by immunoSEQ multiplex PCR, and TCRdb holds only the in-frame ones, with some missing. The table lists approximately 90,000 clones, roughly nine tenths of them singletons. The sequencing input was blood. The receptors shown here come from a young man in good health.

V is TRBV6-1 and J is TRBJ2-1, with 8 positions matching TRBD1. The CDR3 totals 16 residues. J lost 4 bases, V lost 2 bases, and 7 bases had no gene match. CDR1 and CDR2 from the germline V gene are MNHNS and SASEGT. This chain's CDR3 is CASSEQGTGRYNEQFF. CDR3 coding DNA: TGTGCCAGCAGTGAACAGGGGACAGGAAGGTACAATGAGCAGTTCTTC.

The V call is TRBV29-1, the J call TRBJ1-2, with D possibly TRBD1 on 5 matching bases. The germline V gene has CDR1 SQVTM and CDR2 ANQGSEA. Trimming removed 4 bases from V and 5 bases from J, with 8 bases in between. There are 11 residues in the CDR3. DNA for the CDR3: TGCAGCGTTGTCGACAGTTATGGCTACACCTTC. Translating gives CSVVDSYGYTF.

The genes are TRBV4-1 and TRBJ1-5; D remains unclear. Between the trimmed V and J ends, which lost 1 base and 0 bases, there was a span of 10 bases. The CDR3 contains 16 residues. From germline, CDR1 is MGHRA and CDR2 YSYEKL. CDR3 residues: CASSQVAGYSNQPQHF. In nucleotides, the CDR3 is TGCGCCAGCAGCCAAGTTGCGGGTTATAGCAATCAGCCCCAGCATTTT.

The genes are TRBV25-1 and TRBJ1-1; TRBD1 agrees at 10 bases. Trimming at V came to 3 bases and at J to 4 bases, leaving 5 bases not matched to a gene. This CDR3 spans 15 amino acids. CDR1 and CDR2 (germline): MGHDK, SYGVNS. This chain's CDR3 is CASSDRDRGSTEAFF. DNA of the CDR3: TGTGCCAGCAGTGATCGGGACAGGGGTTCCACTGAAGCTTTCTTT.

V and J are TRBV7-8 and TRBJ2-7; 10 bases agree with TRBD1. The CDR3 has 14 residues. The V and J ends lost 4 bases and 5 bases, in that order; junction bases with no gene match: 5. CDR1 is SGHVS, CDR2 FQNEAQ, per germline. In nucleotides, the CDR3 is TGTGCCAGCAGCTGGGGACAGGGGCACGACGAGCAGTACGTC. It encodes CASSWGQGHDEQYV.

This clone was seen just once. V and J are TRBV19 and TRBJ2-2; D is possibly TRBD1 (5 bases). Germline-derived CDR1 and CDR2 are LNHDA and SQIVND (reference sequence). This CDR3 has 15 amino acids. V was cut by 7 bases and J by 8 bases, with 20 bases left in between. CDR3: CASKPVGHGAGELFF. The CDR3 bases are TGTGCCAGTAAGCCCGTCGGACATGGGGCTGGGGAGCTGTTTTTT.

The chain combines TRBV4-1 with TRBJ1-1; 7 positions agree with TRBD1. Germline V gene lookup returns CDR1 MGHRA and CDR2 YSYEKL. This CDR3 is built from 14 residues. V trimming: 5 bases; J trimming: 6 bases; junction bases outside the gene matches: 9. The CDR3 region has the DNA TGCGCCAGCAGCATCGACAGGGAGGTATCTGAAGCTTTCTTT. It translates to CASSIDREVSEAFF.

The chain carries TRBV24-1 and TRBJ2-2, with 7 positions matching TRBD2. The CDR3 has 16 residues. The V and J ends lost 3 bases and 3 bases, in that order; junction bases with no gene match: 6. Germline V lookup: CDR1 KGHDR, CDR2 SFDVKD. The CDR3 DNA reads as TGTGCCACCAGTGATGCCTCGGGAGGCGACACCGGGGAGCTGTTTTTT. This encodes CATSDASGGDTGELFF.

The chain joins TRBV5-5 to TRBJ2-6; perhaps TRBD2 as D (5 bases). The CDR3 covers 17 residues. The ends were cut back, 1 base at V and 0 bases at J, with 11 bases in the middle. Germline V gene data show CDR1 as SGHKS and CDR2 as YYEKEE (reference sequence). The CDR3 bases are TGTGCCAGCAGCTTGATTCCGGGGATCTCTGGGGCCAACGTCCTGACTTTC. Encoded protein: CASSLIPGISGANVLTF.

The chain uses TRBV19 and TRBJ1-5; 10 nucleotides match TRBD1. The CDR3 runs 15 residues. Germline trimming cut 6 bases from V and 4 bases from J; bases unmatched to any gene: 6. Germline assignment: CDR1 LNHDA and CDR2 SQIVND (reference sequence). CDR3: CASRTGGPLNQPQHF. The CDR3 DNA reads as TGTGCCAGTAGGACAGGGGGCCCCTTGAATCAGCCCCAGCATTTT.

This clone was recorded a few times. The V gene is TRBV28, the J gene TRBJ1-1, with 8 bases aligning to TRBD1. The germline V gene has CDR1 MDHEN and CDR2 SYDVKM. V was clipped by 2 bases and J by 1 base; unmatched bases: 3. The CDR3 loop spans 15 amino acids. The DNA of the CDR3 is TGTGCCAGCAGTTTACCCGGGACAGGGAACACTGAAGCTTTCTTT. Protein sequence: CASSLPGTGNTEAFF.

CDR3 residues: CASSSYTGTRGTGELFF. CDR3 nucleotides: TGTGCCAGCAGCTCTTACACCGGGACTAGAGGAACCGGGGAGCTGTTTTTT. The chain has TRBV7-3 and TRBJ2-2, with 8 nucleotides matching TRBD2. There are 17 residues in the CDR3. Germline CDR1 is SGHTA and CDR2 is FQGTGA. The ends lost 4 bases at V and 5 bases at J; junction bases unmatched: 12.

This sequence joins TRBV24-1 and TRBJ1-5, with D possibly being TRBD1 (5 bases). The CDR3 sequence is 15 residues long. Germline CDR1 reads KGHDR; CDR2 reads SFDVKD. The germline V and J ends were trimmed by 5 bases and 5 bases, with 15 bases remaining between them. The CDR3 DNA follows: TGTGCCACCAGTGTGGGGGGATCCATAGATCAGCCCCAGCATTTT. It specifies CATSVGGSIDQPQHF.